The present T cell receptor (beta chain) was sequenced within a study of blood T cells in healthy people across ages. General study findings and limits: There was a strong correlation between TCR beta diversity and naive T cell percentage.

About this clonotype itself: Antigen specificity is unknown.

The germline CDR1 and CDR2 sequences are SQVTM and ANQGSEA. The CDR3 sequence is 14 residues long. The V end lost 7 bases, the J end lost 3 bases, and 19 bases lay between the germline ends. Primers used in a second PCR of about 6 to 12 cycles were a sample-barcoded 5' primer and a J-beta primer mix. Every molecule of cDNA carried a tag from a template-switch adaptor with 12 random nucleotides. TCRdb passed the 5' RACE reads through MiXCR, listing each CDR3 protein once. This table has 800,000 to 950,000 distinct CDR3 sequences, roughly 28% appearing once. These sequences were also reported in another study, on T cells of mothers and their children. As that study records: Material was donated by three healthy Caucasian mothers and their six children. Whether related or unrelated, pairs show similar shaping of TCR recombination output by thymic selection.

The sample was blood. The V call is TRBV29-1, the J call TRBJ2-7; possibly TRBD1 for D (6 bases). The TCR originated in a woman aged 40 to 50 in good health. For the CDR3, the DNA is TGCAGCGCGTCCCTAGGGGGTCGGGGCTACGAGCAGTACTTC. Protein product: CSASLGGRGYEQYF.